The rows below give T cell receptor beta chains drawn from one sample of a study of TIL therapy for anti-PD-1-resistant metastatic lung cancer. Method: immunoSEQ multiplex PCR; TCRdb's copy keeps in-frame clones and lacks some. The sample includes more than 12,000 clones, around 88% seen only once; the top ten take about 0.85%. This sample comprised blood, obtained at baseline. Receptor source: a person between 25 and 79 years old with non-small cell lung cancer. CDR3s include the opening cysteine and the closing phenylalanine or tryptophan. The order of the fields is D gene, clone size, J gene, CDR3 length, V gene, CDR3 DNA, CDR3 protein. A D gene is named only where the DNA matches it firmly. Expanded clones are given a class, and other clones once, few, many or no size at all.

D: TRBD2; size: .; J: TRBJ2-3; length: 14; V: TRBV5-4; DNA: TGTGCCAGCAGCCCGGAAGCGGGAGGGGATACGCAGTATTTT; CDR3: CASSPEAGGDTQYF
D: TRBD1; size: .; J: TRBJ1-2; length: 14; V: TRBV7-9; DNA: TGTGCCAGCAGCCCCGGACAGGGTTTCTCTGGCTACACCTTC; CDR3: CASSPGQGFSGYTF
D: .; size: .; J: TRBJ1-2; length: 14; V: TRBV18; DNA: TGTGCCAGCTCCCCACCCGAGGGCGTCGGTGGCTACACCTTC; CDR3: CASSPPEGVGGYTF
D: .; size: .; J: TRBJ2-2; length: 14; V: TRBV27; DNA: TGTGCCAGCAGTTATCAGGGAGAGACCGGGGAGCTGTTTTTT; CDR3: CASSYQGETGELFF
D: .; size: once; J: TRBJ2-5; length: 15; V: TRBV5-1; DNA: TGCGCCAGCAGCCCCGGAGGGGGGCCCCAAGAGACCCAGTACTTC; CDR3: CASSPGGGPQETQYF
D: .; size: once; J: TRBJ2-7; length: 14; V: TRBV7-2; DNA: TGTGCCAGCAGCTTAGAGGGCGGAGCCTACGAGCAGTACTTC; CDR3: CASSLEGGAYEQYF
D: TRBD1; size: .; J: TRBJ2-1; length: 13; V: TRBV6-5; DNA: TGTGCCAGCAGCCTTAACAGGGGACGAGAGCAGTTCTTC; CDR3: CASSLNRGREQFF
D: TRBD1; size: few; J: TRBJ1-1; length: 14; V: TRBV30; DNA: TGTGCCTGGAGTACGGGGACAGGCTACACTGAAGCTTTCTTT; CDR3: CAWSTGTGYTEAFF
D: TRBD1; size: .; J: TRBJ2-5; length: 14; V: TRBV7-9; DNA: TGTGCCAGCAGCGGGACAGGGTGGTTGGGGTCCCAGTACTTC; CDR3: CASSGTGWLGSQYF
D: .; size: .; J: TRBJ1-5; length: 13; V: TRBV28; DNA: TGTGCCAGCACTGCGGTTATCAATCAGCCCCAGCATTTT; CDR3: CASTAVINQPQHF
D: TRBD2; size: .; J: TRBJ2-3; length: 16; V: TRBV11-2; DNA: TGTGCCACCAGTGGCGGATGGACTAGTTTTACAGATACGCAGTATTTT; CDR3: CATSGGWTSFTDTQYF
D: .; size: .; J: TRBJ1-2; length: 16; V: TRBV27; DNA: TGTGCCAGCAGTTTATCGGGCTGGAATTCGGGCTATGGCTACACCTTC; CDR3: CASSLSGWNSGYGYTF
D: .; size: .; J: TRBJ1-5; length: 15; V: TRBV6-1; DNA: TGTGCCAGCAGTGAAGACCCGTTTGACACTCAGCCCCAGCATTTT; CDR3: CASSEDPFDTQPQHF
D: TRBD1; size: .; J: TRBJ1-2; length: 12; V: TRBV30; DNA: TGTGCCTGGAGTCCAGGGGGGGAGGGCTACACCTTC; CDR3: CAWSPGGEGYTF
D: TRBD2; size: .; J: TRBJ2-2; length: 16; V: TRBV7-2; DNA: TGTGCCAGCAGCTTACGACTAGCGGGAGACACCGGGGAGCTGTTTTTT; CDR3: CASSLRLAGDTGELFF
D: .; size: .; J: TRBJ2-5; length: 13; V: TRBV12-5; DNA: TGTGCTGGACTGCGTGCGGTTGGTGGGGAGCAGTACTTC; CDR3: CAGLRAVGGEQYF
D: TRBD1; size: few; J: TRBJ1-5; length: 17; V: TRBV7-6; DNA: TGTGCCAGCAGCCGGGCCCGGGGACAGGTTCCCAATCAGCCCCAGCATTTT; CDR3: CASSRARGQVPNQPQHF
D: .; size: .; J: TRBJ2-6; length: 14; V: TRBV6-4; DNA: TGTGCCAGCAGTTACACGGCTGGGGCCAACGTCCTGACTTTC; CDR3: CASSYTAGANVLTF
D: .; size: .; J: TRBJ1-1; length: 15; V: TRBV4-1; DNA: TGCGCCAGCAGCCAAGGAACCGTCACGAACAAAGGAGCTTTCTTT; CDR3: CASSQGTVTNKGAFF
D: .; size: once; J: TRBJ2-7; length: 14; V: TRBV30; DNA: TGTGCCTGGGCAGACAGACCTAGCTCCTACGAGCAGTACTTC; CDR3: CAWADRPSSYEQYF
D: .; size: once; J: TRBJ2-7; length: 15; V: TRBV11-3; DNA: TGTGCCAGCAGCTTAAATAACGCCCAAGGCTCCGAGCAGTACTTC; CDR3: CASSLNNAQGSEQYF
D: .; size: .; J: TRBJ2-5; length: 14; V: TRBV28; DNA: TGTGCCAGCAGTGCACCCAGGGGCGCAGAGACCCAGTACTTC; CDR3: CASSAPRGAETQYF
D: TRBD2; size: .; J: TRBJ2-1; length: 14; V: TRBV6-4; DNA: TGTGCCAGCAGTGGTAGCGGGAGGTTCAATGAGCAGTTCTTC; CDR3: CASSGSGRFNEQFF
D: .; size: few; J: TRBJ1-5; length: 15; V: TRBV30; DNA: TGTGCCTGGAGTGTACCCGGGGGTAGCAATCAGCCCCAGCATTTT; CDR3: CAWSVPGGSNQPQHF